Following are 17 T cell receptor beta chains from one sample sequenced in a study of shared clonotypes between healthy human individuals (dated by TCRdb to 2020 to 2022). Preparation of the library involved the immunoSEQ multiplex PCR assay. TCRdb holds this immuneACCESS table with in-frame rearrangements only. Some clones are missing; in checked studies, unresolved V genes explain under half, and the rest has no known cause. For this sample the table gives more than 80,000 clones, of which roughly two thirds were detected only once. The ten biggest clones cover roughly 40% of the sample. The sequenced sample was memory CD8+ T cells sorted from blood. The cell subset or site label, read with the paper, signifies: CD45RO+ cells pooled with CCR7-negative TemRA cells. These receptors came from a man aged 30 to 39 in good health.

The CDR3 coding sequence is TGTGCCAGCAGCTTGGGGACTACCCGCACAGATACGCAGTATTTT. Translated: CASSLGTTRTDTQYF. This chain joins TRBV5-6 and TRBJ2-3; possible D gene TRBD2, 6 bases. Germline values: CDR1 SGHDT, CDR2 YYEEEE. CDR3 length: 15 residues. Trimming took 0 bases from V and 1 from J, leaving 9 bases between them. The whole variable domain, filled in from reference TRBV5-6 and TRBJ2-3, reads DAGVTQSPTHLIKTRGQQVTLRCSPKSGHDTVSWYQQALGQGPQFIFQYYEEEERQRGNFPDRFSGHQFPNYSSELNVNALLLGDSALYLCASSLGTTRTDTQYFGPGTRLTVL.

This chain links TRBV4-1 with TRBJ1-2; D remains unclear. V was trimmed by 1 base and J by 5 bases, leaving 11 bases between them. CDR1 is MGHRA, CDR2 YSYEKL, per germline. The CDR3 totals 14 residues. The CDR3 is CASSQVFVRYGYTF. The CDR3 bases are TGCGCCAGCAGCCAAGTTTTTGTCCGGTATGGCTACACCTTC.

This clone was observed a single time. The V gene is TRBV7-9, the J gene TRBJ2-1, with unresolved D. CDR1 and CDR2 (germline): SEHNR, FQNEAQ (reference sequence). V shed 1 base and J shed 0 bases, with 7 bases lying between them. The CDR3 extends over 15 amino acids. CDR3 DNA: TGTGCCAGCAGCTTAGTCCTAGACTCCTACAATGAGCAGTTCTTC. Translated, it gives CASSLVLDSYNEQFF.

V and J are TRBV5-5 and TRBJ2-5; D remains ambiguous. Germline V CDR1 and CDR2: SGHKS, YYEKEE (reference sequence). Trimming took 0 bases from V and 5 from J, leaving 11 bases between them. The CDR3 is made up of 14 amino acids. This CDR3 is CASSLGAPMETQYF. The CDR3 DNA is TGTGCCAGCAGCTTGGGGGCGCCAATGGAGACCCAGTACTTC.

The chain couples TRBV7-9 to TRBJ1-1; no reliable D call. The CDR3 contains 12 residues. Deletions cut 8 bases from V and 0 bases from J, with 7 bases between. CDR1 and CDR2 (germline): SEHNR, FQNEAQ (reference sequence). The CDR3 nucleotides read TGTGCCAGCCTTTTGTTGAACACTGAAGCTTTCTTT. This translates into CASLLLNTEAFF.

At least ten counts were recorded for this clone. V usage is TRBV6-4 and J usage is TRBJ2-2, with D perhaps given as TRBD1 or TRBD2 (7 bases each). This CDR3 is 15 amino acids long. V dropped 6 bases and J dropped 6 bases, with 17 bases sitting between them. Germline CDR1 and CDR2: MRHNA and SNTAGT. Written as DNA, the CDR3 is TGTGCCAGCAGCGAAAACAGGGGAGGGGCCGGGGAGCTGTTTTTT. Protein product: CASSENRGGAGELFF.

This sequence joins TRBV4-2 and TRBJ2-2; 7 positions agree with TRBD1. CDR1 and CDR2 from the germline V gene are LGHNA and YNFKEQ. CDR3 length equals 16 residues. Trimming removed 0 bases from V and 4 bases from J; junction bases left unmatched: 5. The CDR3 sequence: CASSQDTGTATGELFF. In DNA form, the CDR3 reads TGTGCCAGCAGCCAAGATACCGGGACAGCCACCGGGGAGCTGTTTTTT.

The J gene is TRBJ1-3, the V gene TRBV4-3; a possible D gene is TRBD1 (5 bases). V was pared by 1 base and J by 2 bases, with 9 bases between. This CDR3 contains 15 residues. Germline V gives CDR1 LGHNA, CDR2 YSLEER. The CDR3 DNA sequence: TGCGCCAGCAGCCAAGGTTGGGGGGCTGGAAACACCATATATTTT. Translating gives CASSQGWGAGNTIYF.

The gene calls are TRBV23-1 and TRBJ1-2; the D gene is possibly TRBD1 (6 bases). TRBV23-1 is sorted into the ORF group, with uncertain function. This CDR3 has 13 amino acids. V lost 4 bases and J 8 bases, leaving 14 bases between the germline ends. CDR3 in DNA: TGCGCCAGCAGTCGAGCCGGGGGGCCCGGCTACACCTTC. Encoded protein: CASSRAGGPGYTF.

The chain links TRBV2 to TRBJ2-5; D is undetermined. The germline gives CDR1 SNHLY, CDR2 FYNNEI. V gave up 3 bases and J gave up 4 bases, with 15 bases separating them. There are 15 residues in the CDR3. CDR3 protein: CASSDNGPLRETQYF. As DNA, the CDR3 is TGTGCCAGCAGTGATAATGGACCTCTTAGAGAGACCCAGTACTTC.

This clone was recorded at least ten times. The rearrangement links TRBV4-1 to TRBJ2-7, with D possibly TRBD2 on 6 matching bases. The V end lost 1 base, the J end lost 6 bases, and 16 bases lay between the germline ends. The V gene's germline CDR1 is MGHRA and CDR2 YSYEKL. The length of the CDR3 is 15 residues. CDR3 coding DNA: TGCGCCAGCAGCCAAGGAAGTCCGGGAGCTGGCGAGCAGTACTTC. It encodes CASSQGSPGAGEQYF.

This clone was counted between two and nine times. The V call is TRBV4-1, the J call TRBJ1-5; no definite D call. Trimming shortened V by 1 base and J by 2 bases, and 12 bases separated the two germline ends. Germline V gives CDR1 MGHRA, CDR2 YSYEKL. This CDR3 has 16 amino acids. The CDR3 loop reads CASSQAPPSGNQPQHF. The CDR3 nucleotides are TGCGCCAGCAGCCAAGCCCCCCCGTCAGGCAATCAGCCCCAGCATTTT.

The chain combines TRBV6-1 with TRBJ2-7; possible D gene TRBD2, 6 bases. Germline values: CDR1 MNHNS, CDR2 SASEGT. Trimming took 1 base from V and 3 from J, leaving 13 bases between them. The CDR3 has 15 amino acids. The CDR3 spells CASSEVDGSHYEQYF. The CDR3 region has the DNA TGTGCCAGCAGTGAAGTGGACGGGAGCCACTACGAGCAGTACTTC.

DNA for the CDR3: TGTGCCAGCAGCACCGGACGGGATACCTACGAGCAGTACTTC. This encodes CASSTGRDTYEQYF. The J gene is TRBJ2-7, the V gene TRBV9; maybe TRBD2 (5 bases). Looked up from germline, CDR1 is SGDLS and CDR2 is YYNGEE. With 4 bases removed from V and 2 bases from J, the gap between germline ends came to 13 bases. This CDR3 spans 14 amino acids.

Note on this clone: At one end the junction does not follow the germline gene, possibly because of a read error. The rearrangement links TRBV5-1 to TRBJ2-1, with 7 positions matching TRBD1. Per germline, CDR1 SGHRS and CDR2 YFSETQ. The CDR3 contains 14 residues. The CDR3 is CASSPDRDNNEQFF. The CDR3 DNA follows: TGTGCCAGCAGCCCCGACAGGGATAACAATGAGCAGTTCTTC.

CDR3: CATSRDKDLTNTEAFF. The CDR3 DNA is TGTGCCACCAGCAGAGACAAGGACCTAACGAACACTGAAGCTTTCTTT. The rearrangement joins TRBV15 to TRBJ1-1; D gene uncertain. V dropped 0 bases and J dropped 1 base, with 12 bases sitting between them. The CDR3 length is 16 residues. Germline V CDR1 and CDR2: LNHNV, YYDKDF (reference sequence).

This clone was observed many times. Other DNA variants within this sample encode the same CDR3. This chain links TRBV6-6 with TRBJ2-1, with D possibly TRBD2 on 5 matching bases. Germline V gene data show CDR1 as MNHNY and CDR2 as SVGAGI (reference sequence). Trimming pared 0 bases from V and 0 bases from J, leaving 9 bases between. The CDR3 contains 16 residues. CDR3 DNA sequence: TGTGCCAGCAGTTACTCGAGAGGGAGCTCCTACAATGAGCAGTTCTTC. This sequence encodes CASSYSRGSSYNEQFF.